This T cell receptor (beta chain) was observed in a study of blood T cells in healthy people across ages. Details on this clonotype: Its matching antigen is unknown.

Next came a second PCR, run for about 6 to 12 cycles, which used a sample-barcoded 5' primer along with a J-beta primer mix. TCRdb reprocessed the 5' RACE reads with MiXCR, giving one entry per CDR3 protein. The sample has some 880,000 distinct CDR3 sequences; under 40% are singletons. Study results and limitations: Unsorted PBMCs blocked a conclusive comparison of naive and antigen-experienced cells.

The donors, all healthy, were Caucasians living in Russia, aged roughly 6 to 100. From germline, CDR1 is DFQATT and CDR2 SNEGSKA (reference sequence). The CDR3 is 13 residues long. The junction had 1 base not matched to a gene; V was cut back by 3 bases and J by 3 bases. Specimen: blood. This chain uses TRBV20-1 with TRBJ2-2; TRBD1 aligns across 7 bases. This receptor was taken from a man aged 18 to 30 in good health. Here the CDR3 DNA reads TGCAGTGCTAGGACAGGGCACACCGGGGAGCTGTTTTTT. Translated, it gives CSARTGHTGELFF.